The 27 T cell receptor beta chains in this list originate from one sample, sequenced in a study of blood T cells in healthy people across ages. Primers used in a second PCR of roughly 7 to 12 cycles were a sample-barcoded 5' primer and a J-beta primer mix. One entry per CDR3 protein, called by TCRdb with MiXCR from the 5' RACE reads. The data hold about 1.6 million distinct CDR3 sequences, with 34% observed a single time. The source material was blood. All receptors derive from a woman aged 25 to 39 in good health.

The genes are TRBV4-1 and TRBJ1-4; the D is unclear. Germline CDR1 is MGHRA and CDR2 is YSYEKL. CDR3 length equals 15 residues. Trimming removed 4 bases at V and 3 bases at J, with 12 bases between. The CDR3 sequence is CASSLADGSNEKLFF. CDR3 nucleotides: TGCGCCAGCAGCCTAGCGGACGGTTCTAATGAAAAACTGTTTTTT.

The gene calls are TRBV5-1 and TRBJ2-1; D is ambiguous. This CDR3 comprises 13 residues. CDR1 SGHRS and CDR2 YFSETQ come from the germline V gene. Trimming removed 0 bases from V and 5 bases from J, with 6 bases in between. The CDR3 nucleotides read TGCGCCAGCAGCTTGGCCGACGACAATGAGCAGTTCTTC. Protein product: CASSLADDNEQFF.

There are a few counts of this clonotype. The V call is TRBV25-1, the J call TRBJ2-7, with D possibly TRBD1 on 6 matching bases. This CDR3 comprises 13 residues. V was clipped by 3 bases and J by 3 bases, with 9 bases between them. CDR1 and CDR2 from the germline V gene are MGHDK and SYGVNS. CDR3 region: CASSDRGFYEQYF. The DNA for the CDR3 is TGTGCCAGCAGTGACAGGGGTTTCTACGAGCAGTACTTC.

This clonotype occurred a few times. This chain uses TRBV20-1 with TRBJ2-5, with D possibly being TRBD2 (5 bases). CDR1 is DFQATT and CDR2 is SNEGSKA in the germline V gene (reference sequence). With 0 bases removed from V and 11 bases from J, the gap between germline ends came to 19 bases. This CDR3 has 14 residues. This CDR3 is CSARDLGQASQQYF. The CDR3 nucleotides read TGCAGTGCTAGAGATCTCGGGCAGGCTAGCCAGCAGTACTTC.

This clonotype appeared a single time. The chain combines TRBV3-1 with TRBJ2-3; maybe TRBD2 (6 bases). Trimming removed 8 bases from V and 4 bases from J, with 19 bases in between. Germline loops: CDR1 LGHDT, CDR2 YNNKEL (reference sequence). The CDR3 runs 15 residues. CDR3 loop: CASEAGRSLPDTQYF. The DNA for the CDR3 is TGTGCCAGCGAAGCGGGCCGATCCCTCCCAGATACGCAGTATTTT.

V and J are TRBV29-1 and TRBJ2-1; the D is unclear. The V gene's germline CDR1 is SQVTM and CDR2 ANQGSEA. V dropped 1 base and J dropped 12 bases, with 10 bases sitting between them. CDR3 length: 11 residues. In DNA form, the CDR3 reads TGCAGCGTTGAAGCCCTGGGCGGGCAGTTCTTC. It translates to CSVEALGGQFF.

The chain is built from TRBV20-1 and TRBJ1-1; D possibly corresponds to TRBD1 (6 bases). The germline V gene encodes CDR1 DFQATT and CDR2 SNEGSKA (reference sequence). Trimming cost V 8 bases and J 0 bases, with 10 bases left between them. The CDR3 spans 12 residues. The CDR3 DNA follows: TGCAGTCCCGGACAGTTGAACACTGAAGCTTTCTTT. Protein: CSPGQLNTEAFF.

This clonotype has just a few counts. V is TRBV11-1 and J is TRBJ2-7; TRBD2 aligns across 11 bases. CDR3 length: 13 residues. Germline loops: CDR1 SGHAT, CDR2 FQDESV (reference sequence). J lost 9 bases, V lost 8 bases, and 9 bases had no gene match. In DNA form, the CDR3 reads TGTGCCAGCGGAGGGACTAGCGGTACGACGCAGTACTTC. The encoded protein is CASGGTSGTTQYF.

In the case of this clonotype: Given a much more abundant clone one base away, this may be a read error. V is TRBV6-5 and J is TRBJ2-6, with D tentatively TRBD1 (7 bases). The germline V gene encodes CDR1 MNHEY and CDR2 SVGAGI. The CDR3 runs to 14 residues. CDR3 residues: CTSRQGLGANVLTF. CDR3 nucleotide sequence: TGTACCAGCAGACAGGGACTTGGGGCCAACGTCCTGACTTTC.

The CDR3 DNA follows: TGTGCCAGCAGCACCGGGGCAGGGAACCCCTACGAGCAGTTCTTC. Translated, it gives CASSTGAGNPYEQFF. This chain connects TRBV12-3 or TRBV12-4 to TRBJ2-1, with D perhaps being TRBD1 or TRBD2 (5 bases each). This CDR3 spans 15 amino acids. Trimming pared 6 bases from V and 10 bases from J, leaving 22 bases between.

This clonotype was seen ten or more times. V gene TRBV29-1 combines with J gene TRBJ2-5, with D maybe TRBD1 (6 bases). Germline V gene data show CDR1 as SQVTM and CDR2 as ANQGSEA. V was shortened by 5 bases and J by 5 bases, with 12 bases between the two germline ends. This CDR3 has 12 amino acids. This chain's CDR3 is CSVTGPGETQYF. The CDR3 DNA is TGCAGCGTTACAGGGCCCGGGGAGACCCAGTACTTC.

This chain connects TRBV3-1 to TRBJ1-4; no definite D call. CDR1 and CDR2 from the germline V gene are LGHDT and YNNKEL (reference sequence). V was pared by 1 base and J by 5 bases, with 5 bases between. This CDR3 spans 13 amino acids. The CDR3 sequence: CASSQVRNEKLFF. CDR3 coding DNA: TGTGCCAGCAGCCAAGTCCGCAATGAAAAACTGTTTTTT. The complete variable domain, with remaining parts taken from reference TRBV3-1 and TRBJ1-4, reads DTAVSQTPKYLVTQMGNDKSIKCEQNLGHDTMYWYKQDSKKFLKIMFSYNNKELIINETVPNRFSPKSPDKAHLNLHINSLELGDSAVYFCASSQVRNEKLFFGSGTQLSVL.

This clonotype has only one observation. The gene calls are TRBV20-1 and TRBJ2-7; D possibly uses TRBD1 or TRBD2 (6 bases each). The J call may be faulty, since TRBJ2-5 better matches the DNA end. This CDR3 is 14 amino acids long. The germline V gene encodes CDR1 DFQATT and CDR2 SNEGSKA (reference sequence). CDR3 coding DNA: TGCAGTGCCGTAGGGGGGTTGGGGGAACAGACCCAGTACTTC. Encoded protein: CSAVGGLGEQTQYF.

This chain joins TRBV5-1 and TRBJ2-1; D is undetermined. Trimming shortened V by 0 bases and J by 3 bases, and 13 bases separated the two germline ends. CDR3 length equals 16 residues. Germline V gene sequence: CDR1 SGHRS, CDR2 YFSETQ. CDR3 coding DNA: TGCGCCAGCAGCTTGGGGGCCGGGCAACACTACAATGAGCAGTTCTTC. It yields the protein CASSLGAGQHYNEQFF. The full variable domain, its missing parts supplied by reference TRBV5-1 and TRBJ2-1, is KAGVTQTPRYLIKTRGQQVTLSCSPISGHRSVSWYQQTPGQGLQFLFEYFSETQRNKGNFPGRFSGRQFSNSRSEMNVSTLELGDSALYLCASSLGAGQHYNEQFFGPGTRLTVL.

V and J are TRBV20-1 and TRBJ2-5; 9 nucleotides align to TRBD2. This CDR3 region has 13 residues. Germline trimming cut 7 bases from V and 11 bases from J; bases unmatched to any gene: 14. CDR1 and CDR2 (germline): DFQATT, SNEGSKA (reference sequence). The CDR3 loop is CSGRTSVYGEQYF. The CDR3 bases are TGCAGTGGGAGGACTAGCGTCTACGGGGAGCAGTACTTC.

Notes on this clonotype: A junction boundary mismatches the germline segment, possibly from a read error. The chain joins TRBV2 to TRBJ2-3; D is uncertain. The CDR3 length is 12 residues. Germline CDR1 and CDR2: SNHLY and FYNNEI. CDR3 amino acids: CTSMTSTDTQYF. The CDR3 DNA is TGTACCAGCATGACTTCCACAGATACGCAGTATTTT.

This chain joins TRBV18 and TRBJ2-7; either TRBD1 or TRBD2 may fit D (6 bases each). Germline V CDR1 and CDR2: KGHSH, LQKENI. The CDR3 sequence is 15 residues long. The germline V and J ends were trimmed by 0 bases and 3 bases, with 12 bases remaining between them. The CDR3 reads CASSPPLGGLYEQYF. The CDR3 region has the DNA TGTGCCAGCTCACCACCGCTAGGGGGGCTCTACGAGCAGTACTTC.

This chain joins TRBV11-2 and TRBJ2-1; D remains ambiguous. The length of the CDR3 is 16 residues. CDR1 SGHAT and CDR2 FQNNGV come from the germline V gene. V was clipped by 5 bases and J by 4 bases, with 18 bases between them. Here the CDR3 DNA reads TGTGCCAGCAGCCAGCGACAACCGGTCGGATACAATGAGCAGTTCTTC. Translated, it gives CASSQRQPVGYNEQFF. The variable domain in full, with the rest retrieved from reference TRBV11-2 and TRBJ2-1, is EAGVAQSPRYKIIEKRQSVAFWCNPISGHATLYWYQQILGQGPKLLIQFQNNGVVDDSQLPKDRFSAERLKGVDSTLKIQPAKLEDSAVYLCASSQRQPVGYNEQFFGPGTRLTVL.

The V call is TRBV7-2, the J call TRBJ2-3; D is uncertain. The CDR3 spans 14 residues. Looked up from germline, CDR1 is SGHTA and CDR2 is FQGNSA. V lost 1 base and J 7 bases, leaving 12 bases between the germline ends. The CDR3 is CASSLDRTSYTQYF. The DNA for the CDR3 is TGTGCCAGCAGCTTAGACCGGACCTCATATACGCAGTATTTT.

The chain links TRBV4-2 to TRBJ1-1, with 8 positions matching TRBD1. Unmatched junction bases numbered 7, after V lost 0 bases and J lost 4 bases. The CDR3 totals 16 residues. CDR1 is LGHNA, CDR2 YNFKEQ, per germline. The DNA of the CDR3 is TGTGCCAGCAGCCAAGAAGGGCAGGGGGCGGTCACTGAAGCTTTCTTT. Translation gives CASSQEGQGAVTEAFF.

The chain combines TRBV7-6 with TRBJ2-1; no reliable D call. Trimming left V 5 bases short and J 5 bases short, with 10 bases between. This CDR3 contains 13 residues. Germline V gene sequence: CDR1 SGHVS, CDR2 FNYEAQ. The CDR3 nucleotides read TGTGCCAGCAGCCGAAGCTATGACAATGAGCAGTTCTTC. Protein: CASSRSYDNEQFF.

The V gene is TRBV27, the J gene TRBJ1-2; no firm D call. The CDR3 is 14 residues long. Trimming removed 6 bases from V and 7 bases from J, with 18 bases in between. Germline V gene lookup returns CDR1 MNHEY and CDR2 SMNVEV (reference sequence). CDR3 coding DNA: TGTGCCAGCAGCTACACGCCGATCCTGGGTGGCTACACCTTC. Protein sequence: CASSYTPILGGYTF.

This clonotype was seen at least ten times. In DNA, the CDR3 is TGTGCCAGCAGTGCAAGGGGGAGCACAGATACGCAGTATTTT. This sequence encodes CASSARGSTDTQYF. The V gene is TRBV6-1, the J gene TRBJ2-3; possible D gene TRBD1, 6 bases. The CDR3 spans 14 residues. Trimming removed 4 bases at V and 0 bases at J, with 8 bases between. Germline CDR1 is MNHNS and CDR2 is SASEGT.

V and J are TRBV20-1 and TRBJ2-3; a possible D gene is TRBD2 (5 bases). The CDR3 totals 13 residues. With 3 bases removed from V and 4 bases from J, the gap between germline ends came to 11 bases. Germline V gives CDR1 DFQATT, CDR2 SNEGSKA (reference sequence). The CDR3 sequence: CSARTSAADTQYF. For the CDR3, the DNA is TGCAGTGCTAGGACCTCAGCGGCAGATACGCAGTATTTT.

About this clonotype itself: The junction does not match germline at one end; this may be a read error. The chain has TRBV3-1 and TRBJ2-6; 7 bases line up with TRBD2. Germline CDR1 is LGHDT and CDR2 is YNNKEL (reference sequence). This CDR3 spans 12 amino acids. Here the CDR3 DNA reads TGTGCCAGCGACGGGGGGACCAACACTGAAGCTTTC. Amino acid sequence: CASDGGTNTEAF.

The rearrangement joins TRBV7-9 to TRBJ2-7; weak D call: TRBD1 (5 bases). From germline, CDR1 is SEHNR and CDR2 FQNEAQ (reference sequence). This CDR3 is built from 14 residues. V shed 7 bases and J shed 5 bases, with 18 bases lying between them. The CDR3 here is CASTQSRAMDEQYF. The DNA of the CDR3 is TGTGCCAGCACCCAAAGCAGGGCCATGGACGAGCAGTACTTC.

This sequence joins TRBV20-1 and TRBJ2-5; 10 positions match TRBD1. This CDR3 has 12 residues. CDR1 and CDR2 from the germline V gene are DFQATT and SNEGSKA (reference sequence). CDR3 DNA: TGCAGCCGGGACAGGGGTTCAGAGACCCAGTACTTC. Protein: CSRDRGSETQYF.